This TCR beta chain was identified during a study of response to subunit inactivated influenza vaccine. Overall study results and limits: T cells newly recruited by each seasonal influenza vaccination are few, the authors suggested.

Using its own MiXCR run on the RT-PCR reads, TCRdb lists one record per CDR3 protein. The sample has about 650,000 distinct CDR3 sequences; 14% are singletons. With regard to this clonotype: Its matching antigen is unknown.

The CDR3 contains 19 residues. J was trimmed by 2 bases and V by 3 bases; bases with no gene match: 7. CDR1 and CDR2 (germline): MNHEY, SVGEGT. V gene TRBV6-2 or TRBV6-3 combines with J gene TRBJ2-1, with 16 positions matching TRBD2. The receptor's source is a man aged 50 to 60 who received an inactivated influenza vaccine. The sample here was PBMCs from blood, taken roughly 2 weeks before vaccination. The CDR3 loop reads CASSYFPGTSGGAYNEQFF. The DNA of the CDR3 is TGTGCCAGCAGTTATTTTCCCGGGACTAGCGGGGGGGCCTACAATGAGCAGTTCTTC.